This T cell receptor beta chain is drawn from a study of blood T cell repertoires in COVID-19 (dated by TCRdb to 2020 to 2021). General notes on the study: The collaborator samples originated in the United States, Italy and Spain and spanned the acute and convalescent phases of COVID-19. The prospective study material was composed of cDNA or gDNA derived from T cells, B-cell-depleted T cells, or PBMCs. The dataset comprised deeply sampled blood TCRbeta repertoires from subjects exposed to, actively infected with, or recovered from COVID-19. The repertoires were released in a freely available public database meant as a resource for research on the immune response to SARS-CoV-2. The samples were drawn from two sources: the first 160 participants of the ongoing ImmuneRACE study, and approximately 1,300 subjects contributed by 6 global collaborators. Nearly every sample came with metadata listing a de-identified subject ID, COVID-19 status, age in years and sex. Where HLA class I and class II types were available, the types were taken from metadata supplied by the sample provider, not from assay-based typing. What the research found in general, with its limitations: The amount of clinical and demographic metadata varied by source and participant and was provided uncurated.

At one collaborating source in Seattle, patients were enrolled during active infection and were followed longitudinally through the course of disease. Each collaborating institution followed its own protocols to collect whole blood in K2EDTA tubes. For TCRbeta analysis, collaborators shipped samples in one of three forms: frozen whole blood, isolated PBMCs, or DNA extracted from either of those sample types. As concerns this clone: Its antigen is still unknown. No base qualities exist here, and no much larger clone lies one base off it.

The CDR3 numbers 12 residues from cysteine through phenylalanine. Only CDR3 DNA is held: 36 bases, read in frame from base 1. V gives up 11 bases and J gives up 3 bases, and the segment between their germline ends measures 14 bases. From a lookup of the germline V gene, CDR1 and CDR2 are SNHLY and FYNNEI. TCRbeta CDR3 regions were amplified from genomic DNA by means of the immunoSEQ Assay, a bias-controlled multiplex PCR. For the original study's pipeline: The number of nucleated cells in each sample was estimated by amplification of reference gene primers within the assay. Sequence reads were collapsed and filtered to measure the absolute abundance of every unique TCRbeta CDR3 rearrangement. For each sample, productive Simpson clonality was calculated as the square root of Simpson's diversity index over productive rearrangements. As stored in TCRdb, this immuneACCESS dataset retains in-frame rearrangements with V and J assigned. A fraction of the clones does not appear; measured against another copy, unresolved V genes explain less than half of the discrepancy, and the remainder lacks a known reason. For V, J and clone size, that table is used; D and trimming come from the DNA. Recorded for this sample are about 400,000 clones; less than 90% of them occurred a single time. The ten most abundant clones make up about 7.1% of the sample.

Here the chain combines TRBV2 and TRBJ2-7; a weak D assignment points to TRBD2 (6 bases agree). The source of this sequence is a woman aged 55-69 years with COVID-19, enrolled during active disease. The sample comprised peripheral blood. CDR3 region: CAFSEGFYEQYF. DNA sequence: TGTGCCTTTTCGGAGGGGTTCTACGAGCAGTACTTC.